The 23 T cell receptor beta chains listed next were all sequenced from one sample in a study of cytomegalovirus exposure and HLA in healthy donors. Profiling relied on immunoSEQ multiplex PCR, and the TCRdb table lists in-frame clones only, not all of them. The sample records roughly 86,000 clones, less than 96% being singletons. The sequencing sample was made of PBMCs. The source of these receptors is a man between 18 and 29 years old in good health and CMV-seropositive.

The rearrangement joins TRBV25-1 to TRBJ1-4, with 10 nucleotides matching TRBD1. Losses at the gene ends were 6 bases for V and 7 bases for J; bases not matched to a gene: 5. Germline V gene data show CDR1 as MGHDK and CDR2 as SYGVNS. The CDR3 length is 14 residues. CDR3 sequence: CASSTGTGVEKLFF. The DNA of the CDR3 is TGTGCCAGCAGCACCGGGACAGGGGTTGAAAAACTGTTTTTT.

This chain connects TRBV6-1 to TRBJ2-1; TRBD2 matches at 7 bases. The CDR3 contains 14 residues. Germline V gene lookup returns CDR1 MNHNS and CDR2 SASEGT. The J segment lost 11 bases and the V segment lost 6 bases, leaving 13 bases of the junction unmatched. The CDR3 spells CASSVSAGEGQQFF. CDR3 nucleotide sequence: TGTGCCAGCAGCGTTTCTGCGGGAGAGGGTCAGCAGTTCTTC.

In nucleotides, the CDR3 is TGTGCCAGCAGTGAAGCGGGACAGGGGGCGTCGAACACTGAAGCTTTCTTT. Protein sequence: CASSEAGQGASNTEAFF. The V call is TRBV6-1, the J call TRBJ1-1, with 12 bases fitting TRBD1. Germline V gives CDR1 MNHNS, CDR2 SASEGT. Trimming removed 0 bases from V and 1 base from J; junction bases left unmatched: 3. CDR3 length: 17 amino acids.

V is TRBV7-9 and J is TRBJ1-1; D unresolved. The CDR3 is 13 amino acids. Between the trimmed V and J ends, which lost 6 bases and 4 bases, there was a span of 12 bases. The V gene's germline CDR1 is SEHNR and CDR2 FQNEAQ (reference sequence). The CDR3 DNA reads as TGTGCCAGCAGTTTTCAAGAGGGCACTGAAGCTTTCTTT. It encodes CASSFQEGTEAFF.

The chain carries TRBV2 and TRBJ2-5; 11 nucleotides agree with TRBD1. The CDR3 has 14 residues. Germline V gene data show CDR1 as SNHLY and CDR2 as FYNNEI. Trimming took 3 bases from V and 5 from J; bases not matched to a gene: 2. CDR3 loop: CASSDRDRGETQYF. In nucleotides, the CDR3 is TGTGCCAGCAGTGACCGGGACAGGGGGGAGACCCAGTACTTC.

The CDR3 reads CASSLGRGIAEAFF. The CDR3 DNA reads TGCGCCAGCAGCTTGGGTAGGGGGATCGCTGAAGCTTTCTTT. This rearrangement joins TRBV5-1 to TRBJ1-1; D may be TRBD1 (6 bases). Trimming took 0 bases from V and 6 from J, leaving 12 bases between them. The CDR3 is made up of 14 amino acids. Per germline, CDR1 SGHRS and CDR2 YFSETQ.

The V gene is TRBV27, the J gene TRBJ2-2, with D possibly being TRBD2 (6 bases). The V and J ends lost 2 bases and 8 bases respectively, with 6 bases between them. Looked up from germline, CDR1 is MNHEY and CDR2 is SMNVEV (reference sequence). The CDR3 consists of 12 residues. The CDR3 spells CASSLGGGELFF. The CDR3 bases are TGTGCCAGCAGTTTAGGAGGGGGGGAGCTGTTTTTT.

This CDR3 reads CASSPGGAGHQPQHF. The CDR3, as DNA: TGTGCCAGCAGCCCAGGGGGAGCCGGACATCAGCCCCAGCATTTT. This chain connects TRBV6-5 to TRBJ1-5; 7 bases map to TRBD1. With 6 bases clipped from V and 5 bases from J, the junction kept 10 bases outside the gene matches. The CDR3 covers 15 residues. Germline V CDR1 and CDR2: MNHEY, SVGAGI.

The rearrangement links TRBV9 to TRBJ1-1; possible D gene TRBD1, 5 bases. Germline V gene lookup returns CDR1 SGDLS and CDR2 YYNGEE. Trimming took 0 bases from V and 5 from J, leaving 8 bases between them. The CDR3 sequence is 13 residues long. CDR3 DNA: TGTGCCAGCAGCGTAGACGGGGGGACTGAAGCTTTCTTT. It codes for CASSVDGGTEAFF.

The chain links TRBV15 to TRBJ2-7; D is uncertain. V was pared by 0 bases and J by 4 bases, with 10 bases between. Germline CDR1 is LNHNV and CDR2 is YYDKDF (reference sequence). There are 14 residues in the CDR3. The CDR3 region is CATSRDLERYEQYF. The CDR3 DNA reads as TGTGCCACCAGCAGAGATCTCGAGAGATACGAGCAGTACTTC. Combining the CDR3 with reference TRBV15 and TRBJ2-7 gives the whole variable domain DAMVIQNPRYQVTQFGKPVTLSCSQTLNHNVMYWYQQKSSQAPKLLFHYYDKDFNNEADTPDNFQSRRPNTSFCFLDIRSPGLGDTAMYLCATSRDLERYEQYFGPGTRLTVT.

V usage is TRBV6-1 and J usage is TRBJ2-3, with 12 positions matching TRBD2. The CDR3 length is 14 residues. Germline CDR1 is MNHNS and CDR2 is SASEGT. Germline trimming cut 6 bases from V and 4 bases from J; bases unmatched to any gene: 2. The CDR3 sequence is CASRLAGGADTQYF. As DNA, the CDR3 is TGTGCCAGCAGACTAGCGGGAGGAGCAGATACGCAGTATTTT.

V and J are TRBV2 and TRBJ2-1, with a tentative D call TRBD2 (6 bases). CDR1 is SNHLY and CDR2 is FYNNEI in the germline V gene. This CDR3 has 11 residues. V gave up 7 bases and J gave up 13 bases, with 14 bases separating them. The CDR3 bases are TGTGCCAGCACCGAGGAGGGAAGTCAGTTCTTC. Protein: CASTEEGSQFF.

The chain recombines TRBV5-4 with TRBJ2-5; 9 nucleotides align to TRBD1. The CDR3 runs to 15 residues. Trimming at V came to 0 bases and at J to 1 base, leaving 1 base not matched to a gene. In germline, CDR1 is SGHNT, CDR2 YYREEE (reference sequence). The CDR3 coding sequence is TGTGCCAGCAGCTTGGGGGGACAGGGCCAAGAGACCCAGTACTTC. Its protein product is CASSLGGQGQETQYF. The variable domain in full, completed from reference TRBV5-4 and TRBJ2-5, reads ETGVTQSPTHLIKTRGQQVTLRCSSQSGHNTVSWYQQALGQGPQFIFQYYREEENGRGNFPPRFSGLQFPNYSSELNVNALELDDSALYLCASSLGGQGQETQYFGPGTRLLVL.

The chain recombines TRBV30 with TRBJ1-5; perhaps TRBD1 as D (6 bases). The germline V gene has CDR1 GTSNPN and CDR2 SVGIG (reference sequence). The CDR3 extends over 15 amino acids. Trimming left V 0 bases short and J 5 bases short, with 14 bases between. The DNA for the CDR3 is TGTGCCTGGAGTGTACAGGGAACAGGATATCAGCCCCAGCATTTT. Protein product: CAWSVQGTGYQPQHF.

V is TRBV7-3 and J is TRBJ2-7; 9 bases fit TRBD1. The germline CDR1 and CDR2 sequences are SGHTA and FQGTGA. This CDR3 is 17 amino acids long. The V and J ends lost 0 bases and 5 bases, in that order; junction bases with no gene match: 11. The CDR3 nucleotides read TGTGCCAGCAGCTTAACCCCGGTTGGGACAGGGTCCAACGAGCAGTACTTC. As protein: CASSLTPVGTGSNEQYF.

The chain carries TRBV7-9 and TRBJ1-5; D gene uncertain. Trimming took off 2 bases at V and 4 bases at J, with 6 bases between the two ends. The CDR3 extends over 13 amino acids. Germline CDR1 SEHNR, CDR2 FQNEAQ (reference sequence). The CDR3 here is CASSLTENQPQHF. The DNA of the CDR3 is TGTGCCAGCAGCTTAACAGAGAATCAGCCCCAGCATTTT.

The V call is TRBV2, the J call TRBJ2-7, with TRBD1 as a possible D gene (5 bases). This CDR3 has 13 amino acids. In germline, CDR1 is SNHLY, CDR2 FYNNEI. Trimming removed 8 bases from V and 2 bases from J, with 13 bases in between. The CDR3 is CASRTDNAYEQYF. The CDR3 nucleotides read TGTGCCAGCCGAACGGACAACGCCTACGAGCAGTACTTC.

The CDR3 is CASSVVGQLAKNIQYF. CDR3 coding DNA: TGTGCCAGCAGCGTAGTGGGACAGCTAGCCAAAAACATTCAGTACTTC. The chain links TRBV9 to TRBJ2-4, with TRBD1 matching 7 bases. The ends lost 0 bases at V and 0 bases at J; junction bases unmatched: 3. The CDR3 covers 16 residues. Per the germline V gene, CDR1 is SGDLS and CDR2 is YYNGEE.

The J gene is TRBJ1-1, the V gene TRBV7-9; a weak D match, TRBD1 (6 bases). CDR1 and CDR2 (germline): SEHNR, FQNEAQ (reference sequence). Trimming cost V 4 bases and J 4 bases, with 16 bases left between them. There are 15 residues in the CDR3. The CDR3 is CASSSVTGLGTEAFF. For the CDR3, the DNA is TGTGCCAGCAGCTCCGTAACAGGGCTGGGCACTGAAGCTTTCTTT.

As DNA, the CDR3 is TGTGCCAGCAGCAGGCCGAGGACAGCCCAAGAGACCCAGTACTTC. Amino acids: CASSRPRTAQETQYF. The chain links TRBV5-6 to TRBJ2-5, with D tentatively TRBD1 (6 bases). The CDR3 loop spans 15 amino acids. Germline CDR1 and CDR2: SGHDT and YYEEEE. V lost 4 bases and J lost 1, with 14 bases in between. Filled out from reference TRBV5-6 and TRBJ2-5, the complete variable domain reads DAGVTQSPTHLIKTRGQQVTLRCSPKSGHDTVSWYQQALGQGPQFIFQYYEEEERQRGNFPDRFSGHQFPNYSSELNVNALLLGDSALYLCASSRPRTAQETQYFGPGTRLLVL.

CDR3 sequence (DNA): TGTGCCTGGAGTGGCATGCGGGGTCACACTGAAGCTTTCTTT. Its translation is CAWSGMRGHTEAFF. The chain recombines TRBV30 with TRBJ1-1; D not resolved. V gave up 1 base and J gave up 3 bases, with 12 bases separating them. Germline lookup yields CDR1 GTSNPN and CDR2 SVGIG (reference sequence). The CDR3 length is 14 residues.

This chain links TRBV30 with TRBJ2-1, with 9 bases lining up with TRBD1. Germline V gene sequence: CDR1 GTSNPN, CDR2 SVGIG (reference sequence). Trimming took 4 bases from V and 4 from J; bases not matched to a gene: 8. This CDR3 region has 15 residues. CDR3 bases: TGTGCCTGGACGAAGGGACAGGGTAGGTACAATGAGCAGTTCTTC. This sequence encodes CAWTKGQGRYNEQFF.

V is TRBV28 and J is TRBJ2-2; no clear D gene. There are 10 residues in the CDR3. Germline V gives CDR1 MDHEN, CDR2 SYDVKM. Trimming left V 6 bases short and J 6 bases short, with 2 bases between. CDR3 residues: CASSAGELFF. CDR3 bases: TGTGCCAGCAGCGCCGGGGAGCTGTTTTTT.